This T cell receptor beta chain was observed in a study of post-analysis software for immune sequencing data. The overall study: In terms of disease course, relapsing-remitting, secondary progressive and progressive-relapsing multiple sclerosis were included.

cDNA libraries of TCR beta carried unique molecular identifiers. TCRdb recomputed calls from the PCR reads with MiXCR, one row per CDR3 protein. Of 450,000 or so distinct CDR3 sequences listed, 40% to 55% are singletons. Study-level findings and limits: Controls had lower frequencies than patients of four or five TRBV segments, which included TRBV5-6, TRBV5-1 and TRBV20-1. Compared against controls, patients with multiple sclerosis displayed significantly lower normalized Chao1 diversity.

This clonotype was seen repeatedly, ten times or more. The antigen is not known. V lost 5 bases and J lost 5, with 10 bases in between. The CDR3 totals 12 residues. CDR1 SEHNR and CDR2 FQNEAQ come from the germline V gene (reference sequence). The clonotype comes from a girl aged 10 to 17 with multiple sclerosis. The V and J genes are TRBV7-9 and TRBJ2-7; D unclear. What was sequenced was blood. The CDR3 loop reads CASSREGNEQYF. As DNA, the CDR3 is TGTGCCAGCAGCCGCGAAGGGAACGAGCAGTACTTC.